What follows are 2 T cell receptor beta chains derived from one specimen sequenced in a study of T cell changes during pregnancy in multiple sclerosis. Generated by immunoSEQ multiplex PCR, the TCRdb table keeps only in-frame clones and is missing some. The data show around 100,000 clones, around 93% seen once. Sequences were derived from peripheral blood, sampled before pregnancy. The receptors originated from a female donor with multiple sclerosis, enrolled in a pregnancy study.

The rearrangement joins TRBV7-2 to TRBJ2-7; perhaps TRBD2 as D (5 bases). The CDR3 extends over 12 amino acids. Trimming left V 4 bases short and J 6 bases short, with 10 bases between. CDR1 and CDR2 (germline): SGHTA, FQGNSA. The CDR3 bases are TGTGCCAGCAGCTCCTGGAGGTTCGAGCAGTACTTC. Residues: CASSSWRFEQYF.

This chain joins TRBV6-5 and TRBJ2-5; TRBD2 is a possible D gene (5 bases). Germline lookup yields CDR1 MNHEY and CDR2 SVGAGI. The CDR3 length is 15 residues. V lost 0 bases and J lost 5, with 13 bases in between. The CDR3 DNA is TGTGCCAGCAGTTACTCGGAGGCGCCCCGGGAGACCCAGTACTTC. Its translation: CASSYSEAPRETQYF.